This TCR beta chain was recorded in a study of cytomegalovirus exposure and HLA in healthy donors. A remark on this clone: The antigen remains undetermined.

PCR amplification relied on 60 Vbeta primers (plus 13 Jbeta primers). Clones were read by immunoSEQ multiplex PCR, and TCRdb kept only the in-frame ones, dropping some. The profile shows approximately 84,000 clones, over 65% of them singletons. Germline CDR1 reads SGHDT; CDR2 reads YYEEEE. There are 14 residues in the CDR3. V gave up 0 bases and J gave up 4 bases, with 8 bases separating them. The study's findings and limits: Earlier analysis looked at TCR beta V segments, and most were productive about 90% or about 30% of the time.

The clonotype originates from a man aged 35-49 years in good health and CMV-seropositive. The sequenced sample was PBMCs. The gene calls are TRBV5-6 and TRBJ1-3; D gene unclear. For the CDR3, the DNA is TGTGCCAGCAGCTTGGGACGGGGAGGAAACACCATATATTTT. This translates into CASSLGRGGNTIYF. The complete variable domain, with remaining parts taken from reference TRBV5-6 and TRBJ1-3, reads DAGVTQSPTHLIKTRGQQVTLRCSPKSGHDTVSWYQQALGQGPQFIFQYYEEEERQRGNFPDRFSGHQFPNYSSELNVNALLLGDSALYLCASSLGRGGNTIYFGEGSWLTVV.